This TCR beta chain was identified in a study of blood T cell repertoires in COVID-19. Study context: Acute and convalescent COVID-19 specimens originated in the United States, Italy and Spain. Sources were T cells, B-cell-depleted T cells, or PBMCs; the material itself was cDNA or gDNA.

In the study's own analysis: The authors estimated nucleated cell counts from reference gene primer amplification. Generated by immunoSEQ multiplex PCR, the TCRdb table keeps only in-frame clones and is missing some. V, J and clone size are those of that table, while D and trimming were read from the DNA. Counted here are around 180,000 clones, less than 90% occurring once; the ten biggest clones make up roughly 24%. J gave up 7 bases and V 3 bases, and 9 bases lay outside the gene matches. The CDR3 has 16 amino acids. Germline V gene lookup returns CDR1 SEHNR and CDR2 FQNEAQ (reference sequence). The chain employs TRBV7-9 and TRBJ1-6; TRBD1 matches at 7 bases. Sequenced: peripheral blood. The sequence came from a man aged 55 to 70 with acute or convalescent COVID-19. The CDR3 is CASSLPGDSRNSPLHF. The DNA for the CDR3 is TGTGCCAGCAGCTTGCCGGGGGACAGCCGAAATTCACCCCTCCACTTT.